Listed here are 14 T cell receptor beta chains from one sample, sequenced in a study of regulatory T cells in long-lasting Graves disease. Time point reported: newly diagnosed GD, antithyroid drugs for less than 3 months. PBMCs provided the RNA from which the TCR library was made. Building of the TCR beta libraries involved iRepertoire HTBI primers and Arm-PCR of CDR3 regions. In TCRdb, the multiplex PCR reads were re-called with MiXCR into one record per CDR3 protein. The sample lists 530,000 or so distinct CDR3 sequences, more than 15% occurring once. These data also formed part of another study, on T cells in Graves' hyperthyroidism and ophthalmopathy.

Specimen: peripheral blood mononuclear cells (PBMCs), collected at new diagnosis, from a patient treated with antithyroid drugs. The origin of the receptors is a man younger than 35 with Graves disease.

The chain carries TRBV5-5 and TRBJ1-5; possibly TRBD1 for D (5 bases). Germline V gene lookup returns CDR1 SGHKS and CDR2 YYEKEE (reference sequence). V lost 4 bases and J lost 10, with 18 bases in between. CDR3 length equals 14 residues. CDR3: CASSRGDPRQPQHF. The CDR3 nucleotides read TGTGCCAGCAGCCGGGGGGACCCTCGTCAACCCCAGCATTTT.

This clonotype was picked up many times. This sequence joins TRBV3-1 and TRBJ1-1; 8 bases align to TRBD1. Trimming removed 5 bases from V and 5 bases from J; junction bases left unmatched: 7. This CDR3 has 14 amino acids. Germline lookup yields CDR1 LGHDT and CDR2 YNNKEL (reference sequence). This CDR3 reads CASSIGTGGTEAFF. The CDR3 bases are TGTGCCAGCAGCATCGGGACAGGCGGAACTGAAGCTTTCTTT.

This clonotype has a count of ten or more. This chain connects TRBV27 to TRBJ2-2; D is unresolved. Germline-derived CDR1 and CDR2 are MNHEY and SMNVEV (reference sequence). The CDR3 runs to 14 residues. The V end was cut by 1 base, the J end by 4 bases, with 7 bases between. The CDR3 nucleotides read TGTGCCAGCAGTTTATATCCGGGCACCGGGGAGCTGTTTTTT. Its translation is CASSLYPGTGELFF.

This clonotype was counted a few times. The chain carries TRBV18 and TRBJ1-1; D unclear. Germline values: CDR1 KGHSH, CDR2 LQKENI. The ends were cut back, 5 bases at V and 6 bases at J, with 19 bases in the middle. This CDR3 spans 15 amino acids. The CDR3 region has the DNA TGTGCCAGCTCATCGACCTTGAACAATCTCCCTGAAGCTTTCTTT. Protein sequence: CASSSTLNNLPEAFF.

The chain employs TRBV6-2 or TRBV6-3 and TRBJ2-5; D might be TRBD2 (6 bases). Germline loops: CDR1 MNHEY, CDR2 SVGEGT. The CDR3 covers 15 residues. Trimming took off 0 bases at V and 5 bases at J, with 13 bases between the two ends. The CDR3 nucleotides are TGTGCCAGCAGTTACTCCGGGACTTGGGGGGAGACCCAGTACTTC. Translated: CASSYSGTWGETQYF.

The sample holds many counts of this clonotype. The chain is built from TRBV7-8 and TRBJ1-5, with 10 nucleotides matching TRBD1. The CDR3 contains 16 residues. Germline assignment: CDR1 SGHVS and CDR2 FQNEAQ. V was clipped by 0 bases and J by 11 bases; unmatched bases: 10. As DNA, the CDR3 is TGTGCCAGCAGCTTAGCGAGGGACAGGGGAGGTTCGGCCCAGCATTTT. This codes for CASSLARDRGGSAQHF.

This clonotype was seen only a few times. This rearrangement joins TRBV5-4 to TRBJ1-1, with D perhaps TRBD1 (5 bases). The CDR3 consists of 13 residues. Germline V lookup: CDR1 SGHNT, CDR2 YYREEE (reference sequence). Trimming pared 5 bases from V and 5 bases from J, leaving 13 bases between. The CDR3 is CASSARAETEAFF. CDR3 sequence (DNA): TGTGCCAGCAGTGCCAGGGCGGAAACTGAAGCTTTCTTT.

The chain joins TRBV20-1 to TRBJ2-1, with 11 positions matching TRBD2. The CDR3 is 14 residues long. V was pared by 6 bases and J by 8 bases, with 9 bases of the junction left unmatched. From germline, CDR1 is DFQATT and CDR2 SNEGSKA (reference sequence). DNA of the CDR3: TGCAGTGCCGCGGCTAGCGGGAGGTCCGATGAGCAGTTCTTC. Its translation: CSAAASGRSDEQFF.

CDR3 protein: CASSRTRVRGPNTEAFF. The DNA of the CDR3 is TGTGCCAGCAGCCGAACAAGGGTGCGGGGACCGAACACTGAAGCTTTCTTT. The chain uses TRBV7-9 and TRBJ1-1, with a tentative D call TRBD1 (5 bases). Trimming took off 5 bases at V and 1 base at J, with 20 bases between the two ends. This CDR3 comprises 17 residues. Looked up from germline, CDR1 is SEHNR and CDR2 is FQNEAQ (reference sequence).

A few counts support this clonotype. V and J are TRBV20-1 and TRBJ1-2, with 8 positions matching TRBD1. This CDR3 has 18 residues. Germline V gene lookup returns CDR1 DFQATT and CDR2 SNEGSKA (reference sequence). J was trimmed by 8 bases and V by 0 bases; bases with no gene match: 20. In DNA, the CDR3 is TGCAGTGCTAGAGACCGCTTCGGACAGGGTGGACCCTCCGGGGGCTACACCTTC. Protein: CSARDRFGQGGPSGGYTF.

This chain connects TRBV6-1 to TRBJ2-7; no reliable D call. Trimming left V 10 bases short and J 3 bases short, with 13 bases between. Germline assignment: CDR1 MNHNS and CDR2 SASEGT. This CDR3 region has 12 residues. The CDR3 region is CAIFVHSYEQYF. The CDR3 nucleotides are TGTGCCATATTTGTGCACAGCTACGAGCAGTACTTC.

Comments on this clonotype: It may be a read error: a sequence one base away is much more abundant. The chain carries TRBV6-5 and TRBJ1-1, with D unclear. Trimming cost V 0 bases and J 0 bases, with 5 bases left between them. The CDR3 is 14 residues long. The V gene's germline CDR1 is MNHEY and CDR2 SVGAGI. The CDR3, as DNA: TGTGCCAGCAGTTACTCTTCCGTGAACACTGAAGCTTTCTTT. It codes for CASSYSSVNTEAFF.

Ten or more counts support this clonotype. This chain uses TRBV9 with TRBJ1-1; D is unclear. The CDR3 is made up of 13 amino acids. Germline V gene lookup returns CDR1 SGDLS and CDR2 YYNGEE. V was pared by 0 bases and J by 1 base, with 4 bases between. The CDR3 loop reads CASSVAKNTEAFF. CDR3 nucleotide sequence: TGTGCCAGCAGCGTAGCCAAGAACACTGAAGCTTTCTTT.

CDR3 protein: CAWRGLAGGYEQYF. Here the CDR3 DNA reads TGTGCCTGGAGGGGTCTAGCGGGGGGCTACGAGCAGTACTTC. The V and J genes are TRBV30 and TRBJ2-7; 11 bases match TRBD2. Germline V lookup: CDR1 GTSNPN, CDR2 SVGIG (reference sequence). The CDR3 runs to 14 residues. V was clipped by 3 bases and J by 3 bases; unmatched bases: 4.